Listed here are 17 T cell receptor beta chains from one sample, sequenced in a study of shared clonotypes between healthy human individuals. The data were produced by immunoSEQ multiplex PCR, yet TCRdb's version contains in-frame clones alone and is incomplete. Of about 2.4 million clones listed, approximately 94% are singletons. Specimen: naive CD4+ T cells from PBMCs. The subset was: CD45RA+ positively selected. All receptors derive from a man aged 18 to 30 in good health. Some clones in this sample may be carry-over from other donors' samples.

V and J are TRBV7-3 and TRBJ2-5; 7 bases map to TRBD1. The V gene end was trimmed by 1 base and the J gene end by 7 bases; junction bases not matched to a gene: 12. Looked up from germline, CDR1 is SGHTA and CDR2 is FQGTGA. The CDR3 totals 16 residues. The CDR3 reads CASSLNVGGWKGTQYF. The CDR3 bases are TGTGCCAGCAGCTTAAATGTAGGGGGCTGGAAGGGGACCCAGTACTTC.

The chain combines TRBV28 with TRBJ2-7; D call uncertain. The germline CDR1 and CDR2 sequences are MDHEN and SYDVKM. V dropped 8 bases and J dropped 6 bases, with 14 bases sitting between them. The CDR3 sequence is 12 residues long. Here the CDR3 reads CASGGKDGEQYF. CDR3 DNA sequence: TGTGCCAGCGGTGGGAAAGATGGCGAGCAGTACTTC.

The rearrangement joins TRBV29-1 to TRBJ2-2; D is unclear. CDR1 SQVTM and CDR2 ANQGSEA come from the germline V gene. Trimming stripped 2 bases from V and 6 bases from J, with 13 bases between. The CDR3 sequence is 14 residues long. In DNA form, the CDR3 reads TGCAGCGTTGAACGGCGCCTCGAGCCCGGGGAGCTGTTTTTT. It specifies CSVERRLEPGELFF.

The genes are TRBV7-8 and TRBJ2-7; TRBD2 agrees at 13 bases. Germline-derived CDR1 and CDR2 are SGHVS and FQNEAQ. Trimming cost V 1 base and J 5 bases; bases outside gene matches: 5. This CDR3 region has 16 residues. Here the CDR3 DNA reads TGTGCCAGCAGCTTAGTGCGACTAGCGGGAGGCAACGAGCAGTACTTC. This sequence encodes CASSLVRLAGGNEQYF.

The chain employs TRBV29-1 and TRBJ2-7; TRBD1 agrees at 10 bases. V was pared by 1 base and J by 5 bases, with 8 bases of the junction left unmatched. Germline loops: CDR1 SQVTM, CDR2 ANQGSEA. The CDR3 runs 15 residues. This CDR3 reads CSVEGPGQGTDEQYF. The CDR3 nucleotides read TGCAGCGTTGAAGGTCCGGGACAGGGGACCGACGAGCAGTACTTC.

The chain has TRBV19 and TRBJ2-5, with 7 positions matching TRBD1. CDR1 and CDR2 (germline): LNHDA, SQIVND (reference sequence). This CDR3 is 15 amino acids long. V lost 4 bases to trimming and J lost 4 bases; unmatched junction nucleotides: 9. The CDR3 nucleotides are TGTGCCAGTAGTAGTGGAAGGGGGCGCGGAGAGACCCAGTACTTC. Its translation is CASSSGRGRGETQYF.

The V gene is TRBV5-4, the J gene TRBJ1-1; D is unresolved. Trimming left V 1 base short and J 1 base short, with 11 bases between. The germline gives CDR1 SGHNT, CDR2 YYREEE (reference sequence). This CDR3 spans 15 amino acids. CDR3 sequence (DNA): TGTGCCAGCAGCTTGTATTCAGTTCGGAACACTGAAGCTTTCTTT. It is translated as CASSLYSVRNTEAFF.

The chain recombines TRBV11-2 with TRBJ2-1; no firm D call. V lost 5 bases and J 1 base, leaving 15 bases between the germline ends. Germline CDR1 and CDR2: SGHAT and FQNNGV. The CDR3 spans 16 residues. CDR3 nucleotide sequence: TGTGCCAGCAGCCATGGCGGAATAGGATCCTACAATGAGCAGTTCTTC. The encoded protein is CASSHGGIGSYNEQFF.

The chain joins TRBV6-1 to TRBJ2-1, with TRBD1 matching 8 bases. CDR1 MNHNS and CDR2 SASEGT come from the germline V gene. V was clipped by 6 bases and J by 8 bases; unmatched bases: 6. This CDR3 is 13 amino acids long. CDR3 region: CASSLTGVDEQFF. Here the CDR3 DNA reads TGTGCCAGCAGCCTGACAGGGGTCGATGAGCAGTTCTTC.

This clone is a singleton in its sample. The chain has TRBV2 and TRBJ2-7; 8 nucleotides match TRBD1. With 8 bases clipped from V and 2 bases from J, the junction kept 8 bases outside the gene matches. The germline gives CDR1 SNHLY, CDR2 FYNNEI. This CDR3 has 14 residues. CDR3 nucleotide sequence: TGTGCCAGCGGAGACAGGGGAAAGGCCTACGAGCAGTACTTC. This codes for CASGDRGKAYEQYF.

This chain joins TRBV7-9 and TRBJ1-3; D perhaps matches TRBD1 (5 bases). Per germline, CDR1 SEHNR and CDR2 FQNEAQ (reference sequence). The CDR3 covers 16 residues. Trimming took off 7 bases at V and 0 bases at J, with 16 bases between the two ends. The CDR3 protein is CASTPSRGNSGNTIYF. DNA of the CDR3: TGTGCCAGCACCCCTAGTCGGGGGAACTCTGGAAACACCATATATTTT. Complete variable domain (other parts from reference TRBV7-9 and TRBJ1-3): DTGVSQNPRHKITKRGQNVTFRCDPISEHNRLYWYRQTLGQGPEFLTYFQNEAQLEKSRLLSDRFSAERPKGSFSTLEIQRTEQGDSAMYLCASTPSRGNSGNTIYFGEGSWLTVV.

This clone is a singleton in its sample. V and J are TRBV27 and TRBJ2-3; TRBD2 agrees at 11 bases. Per the germline V gene, CDR1 is MNHEY and CDR2 is SMNVEV (reference sequence). Germline trimming cut 9 bases from V and 8 bases from J; bases unmatched to any gene: 10. The CDR3 length is 14 residues. The CDR3, as DNA: TGTGCCAGTTTAGCGGGAGGGGATTTGAGTACGCAGTATTTT. Encoded protein: CASLAGGDLSTQYF.

Only a few counts were recorded for this clone. The same CDR3 can be traced to other DNA sequences in this sample. This chain links TRBV30 with TRBJ1-1; the match to TRBD1 covers 9 bases. Germline trimming cut 0 bases from V and 4 bases from J; bases unmatched to any gene: 3. The germline V gene encodes CDR1 GTSNPN and CDR2 SVGIG (reference sequence). The CDR3 is 14 residues long. Here the CDR3 reads CAWSVGQGPTEAFF. The CDR3 bases are TGTGCCTGGAGTGTGGGACAGGGCCCCACTGAAGCTTTCTTT.

This chain uses TRBV25-1 with TRBJ1-1; 8 positions agree with TRBD1. The CDR3 covers 12 residues. The germline V gene encodes CDR1 MGHDK and CDR2 SYGVNS. Trimming at V came to 10 bases and at J to 8 bases, leaving 9 bases not matched to a gene. The CDR3 spells CATGTGIVEAFF. The CDR3 DNA is TGTGCCACCGGGACAGGCATCGTAGAAGCTTTCTTT. The variable domain in full, completed from reference TRBV25-1 and TRBJ1-1, reads EADIYQTPRYLVIGTGKKITLECSQTMGHDKMYWYQQDPGMELHLIHYSYGVNSTEKGDLSSESTVSRIRTEHFPLTLESARPSHTSQYLCATGTGIVEAFFGQGTRLTVV.

CDR3 region: CASSQPGGSYGYTF. The CDR3, as DNA: TGCGCCAGCAGCCAACCGGGGGGATCCTATGGCTACACCTTC. This chain joins TRBV5-1 and TRBJ1-2; a possible D gene is TRBD1 (5 bases). The ends were cut back, 4 bases at V and 4 bases at J, with 14 bases in the middle. Germline V gene data show CDR1 as SGHRS and CDR2 as YFSETQ. The CDR3 length is 14 residues. The whole variable domain, remainder taken from reference TRBV5-1 and TRBJ1-2, is KAGVTQTPRYLIKTRGQQVTLSCSPISGHRSVSWYQQTPGQGLQFLFEYFSETQRNKGNFPGRFSGRQFSNSRSEMNVSTLELGDSALYLCASSQPGGSYGYTFGSGTRLTVV.

The chain is built from TRBV7-2 and TRBJ1-2; 8 positions agree with TRBD1. This CDR3 region has 15 residues. The V gene end was trimmed by 1 base and the J gene end by 13 bases; junction bases not matched to a gene: 14. Per germline, CDR1 SGHTA and CDR2 FQGNSA. CDR3 DNA sequence: TGTGCCAGCAGCTTAGTCCCTGGACAGGGCGGAGAGTTCACCTTC. Protein sequence: CASSLVPGQGGEFTF.

This clone was picked up one time. The V and J genes are TRBV28 and TRBJ1-5; 9 nucleotides line up with TRBD1. The CDR3 has 17 amino acids. The J segment lost 6 bases and the V segment lost 3 bases, leaving 12 bases of the junction unmatched. Germline assignment: CDR1 MDHEN and CDR2 SYDVKM. For the CDR3, the DNA is TGTGCCAGCAGTTTGGCTGGGACAGGGATTATAATTCAGCCCCAGCATTTT. Translated, it gives CASSLAGTGIIIQPQHF.